A single sample is the source of the 23 T cell receptor beta chains below, sequenced in a study of neurological immune-mediated disorders (dated by TCRdb to the late 2010s). Library preparation was by 5' RACE. Data came from an Illumina HiSeq 2500. Through fastp at Q25 and MiXCR, TCRdb rebuilt clones from the public reads, retaining in-frame beta chains. CDR3 protein sequences are deduplicated, and each keeps its most common genes and DNA. The sample data list more than 35,000 distinct CDR3 sequences, and less than 4% of these were observed just once. The top ten hold around 16% of the sample. Sequencing input: PBMCs. The receptors were sampled from a woman between 45 and 60 years old with multiple sclerosis.

Ten or more counts support this clonotype. The rearrangement links TRBV6-5 to TRBJ1-2; D is perhaps TRBD1 (6 bases). The germline V gene has CDR1 MNHEY and CDR2 SVGAGI. The V end was cut by 0 bases, the J end by 8 bases, with 22 bases between. The CDR3 is 17 residues long. The CDR3 nucleotides are TGTGCCAGCAGTTACTCGAGGGGGAAGGACAGAATAAGCGGCTACACCTTC. Protein product: CASSYSRGKDRISGYTF.

This clonotype was recorded many times. The chain carries TRBV11-2 and TRBJ2-3, with D perhaps matching TRBD2 (5 bases). Germline V lookup: CDR1 SGHAT, CDR2 FQNNGV. This CDR3 comprises 15 residues. V was cut by 5 bases and J by 6 bases, with 18 bases left in between. For the CDR3, the DNA is TGTGCCAGCAGCGCGGACTCACGACTCGGGGATACGCAGTATTTT. As protein: CASSADSRLGDTQYF.

This clonotype was picked up many times. This sequence joins TRBV2 and TRBJ2-3; 9 positions match TRBD2. The CDR3 runs 18 residues. Germline V gene sequence: CDR1 SNHLY, CDR2 FYNNEI. V shed 2 bases, J shed 0 bases, and the junction held 9 bases outside the gene matches. The CDR3 DNA is TGTGCCAGCAGTGAATCAGTTAGCGGGGGAAAGAGCACAGATACGCAGTATTTT. Protein: CASSESVSGGKSTDTQYF.

This clonotype was found many times. The chain has TRBV12-3 or TRBV12-4 and TRBJ2-1; D perhaps matches TRBD2 (6 bases). CDR3 size: 14 residues. Trimming stripped 4 bases from V and 4 bases from J, with 11 bases between. CDR3 nucleotide sequence: TGTGCCAGCAGTTCCACGGGACTTTACAATGAGCAGTTCTTC. Protein product: CASSSTGLYNEQFF.

This clonotype was counted many times. J is TRBJ2-5 and V is TRBV2, with a possible D match to TRBD2 (6 bases). V was clipped by 8 bases and J by 0 bases, with 7 bases between them. From germline, CDR1 is SNHLY and CDR2 FYNNEI. The CDR3 contains 12 residues. CDR3 DNA sequence: TGTGCCAGCCGCGGGGACCAAGAGACCCAGTACTTC. This sequence encodes CASRGDQETQYF.

This clonotype was found many times. The chain recombines TRBV7-2 with TRBJ2-1; D not certain. Trimming shortened V by 5 bases and J by 5 bases, and 10 bases separated the two germline ends. This CDR3 comprises 13 residues. The V gene's germline CDR1 is SGHTA and CDR2 FQGNSA. CDR3 coding DNA: TGTGCCAGCAGCCCCGGGCCAGACAATGAGCAGTTCTTC. Translating it yields CASSPGPDNEQFF. Full variable domain (rest looked up from reference TRBV7-2 and TRBJ2-1): GAGVSQSPSNKVTEKGKDVELRCDPISGHTALYWYRQSLGQGLEFLIYFQGNSAPDKSGLPSDRFSAERTGGSVSTLTIQRTQQEDSAVYLCASSPGPDNEQFFGPGTRLTVL.

This clonotype has a count of ten or more. The DNA of the CDR3 is TGCAGTGCTAGAGGTCTGTTGAAGATGAACACTGAAGCTTTCTTT. Its protein product is CSARGLLKMNTEAFF. V gene TRBV20-1 combines with J gene TRBJ1-1; D call uncertain. The CDR3 length is 15 residues. Germline loops: CDR1 DFQATT, CDR2 SNEGSKA (reference sequence). V gave up 1 base and J gave up 0 bases, with 12 bases separating them.

This clonotype has a count of ten or more. This chain connects TRBV14 to TRBJ2-5, with 10 bases identical to TRBD2. Per germline, CDR1 SGHDN and CDR2 FVKESK. V trimming: 2 bases; J trimming: 5 bases; junction bases outside the gene matches: 8. The CDR3 runs 16 residues. Here the CDR3 DNA reads TGTGCCAGCAGCCAATTGGGACTAGCGCTCGGGGAGACCCAGTACTTC. Protein sequence: CASSQLGLALGETQYF. The variable domain in full, completed from reference TRBV14 and TRBJ2-5, reads EAGVTQFPSHSVIEKGQTVTLRCDPISGHDNLYWYRRVMGKEIKFLLHFVKESKQDESGMPNNRFLAERTGGTYSTLKVQPAELEDSGVYFCASSQLGLALGETQYFGPGTRLLVL.

This clonotype was picked up many times. The chain combines TRBV5-1 with TRBJ2-5, with D uncertain. This CDR3 has 13 residues. V gave up 0 bases and J gave up 4 bases, with 7 bases separating them. The germline CDR1 and CDR2 sequences are SGHRS and YFSETQ. CDR3 loop: CASSLGVSETQYF. The DNA for the CDR3 is TGCGCCAGCAGCTTGGGGGTTTCAGAGACCCAGTACTTC.

This clonotype was observed many times. The J gene is TRBJ1-1, the V gene TRBV10-3, with D maybe TRBD1 (5 bases). V was shortened by 9 bases and J by 1 base, with 12 bases between the two germline ends. This CDR3 contains 13 residues. Germline V gene lookup returns CDR1 ENHRY and CDR2 SYGVKD. The chain's CDR3 is CAISYGANTEAFF. The CDR3 DNA follows: TGTGCCATATCTTACGGGGCGAACACTGAAGCTTTCTTT.

This clonotype showed up many times. V usage is TRBV5-1 and J usage is TRBJ2-5; TRBD2 might be the D (7 bases). This CDR3 has 13 residues. V lost 2 bases and J 5 bases, leaving 10 bases between the germline ends. Germline V lookup: CDR1 SGHRS, CDR2 YFSETQ. The CDR3 nucleotides are TGCGCCAGCAGCTTAAGGGGGGGGGAGACCCAGTACTTC. This encodes CASSLRGGETQYF.

This clonotype was counted ten times or more. The chain uses TRBV20-1 and TRBJ2-7, with D maybe TRBD1 (5 bases). Germline CDR1 reads DFQATT; CDR2 reads SNEGSKA (reference sequence). V lost 0 bases and J lost 3, with 15 bases in between. The CDR3 is 15 residues long. In nucleotides, the CDR3 is TGCAGTGCTAGAGATAATCGACAGAAGGTCTACGAGCAGTACTTC. Translated: CSARDNRQKVYEQYF.

This clonotype was observed many times. The gene calls are TRBV5-1 and TRBJ2-2; no definite D call. This CDR3 comprises 14 residues. With 5 bases removed from V and 2 bases from J, the gap between germline ends came to 10 bases. Germline V CDR1 and CDR2: SGHRS, YFSETQ. The CDR3 loop reads CASRVNSNTGELFF. The CDR3 bases are TGCGCCAGCAGAGTTAACAGTAACACCGGGGAGCTGTTTTTT.

This clonotype came up many times. The V and J genes are TRBV5-1 and TRBJ1-3; D is undetermined. The CDR3 has 15 amino acids. V was pared by 0 bases and J by 0 bases, with 7 bases between. The germline V gene encodes CDR1 SGHRS and CDR2 YFSETQ. This chain's CDR3 is CASSLGPSSGNTIYF. The CDR3 DNA follows: TGCGCCAGCAGCTTGGGTCCGAGCTCTGGAAACACCATATATTTT.

The sample holds a few counts of this clonotype. One base away lies a much larger clone, so this may be a sequencing read error. J is TRBJ1-1 and V is TRBV5-1, with D perhaps matching TRBD1 (5 bases). Between the trimmed V and J ends, which lost 4 bases and 1 base, there was a span of 14 bases. This CDR3 has 15 residues. In germline, CDR1 is SGHRS, CDR2 YFSETQ. CDR3 coding DNA: TGCGCCAGCAGCCACAAAACCACAGGGAACACTGAAGCTTTCTTT. Translation gives CASSHKTTGNTEAFF.

This clonotype appeared many times. This rearrangement joins TRBV5-1 to TRBJ1-5; D uncertain. Germline CDR1 reads SGHRS; CDR2 reads YFSETQ. CDR3 size: 14 residues. V dropped 9 bases and J dropped 0 bases, with 13 bases sitting between them. CDR3 DNA sequence: TGCGCCATAGTGGCGCAACATAGCAATCAGCCCCAGCATTTT. This translates into CAIVAQHSNQPQHF. The variable domain in full, with the rest retrieved from reference TRBV5-1 and TRBJ1-5, is KAGVTQTPRYLIKTRGQQVTLSCSPISGHRSVSWYQQTPGQGLQFLFEYFSETQRNKGNFPGRFSGRQFSNSRSEMNVSTLELGDSALYLCAIVAQHSNQPQHFGDGTRLSIL.

This clonotype came up many times. V and J are TRBV6-5 and TRBJ1-2, with D perhaps matching TRBD1 (5 bases). The ends were cut back, 2 bases at V and 4 bases at J, with 8 bases in the middle. Germline V gene sequence: CDR1 MNHEY, CDR2 SVGAGI. The CDR3 loop spans 13 amino acids. CDR3 nucleotides: TGTGCCAGCAGTTACAGCAGGGCCTATGGCTACACCTTC. Its protein product is CASSYSRAYGYTF.

This clonotype was counted at least ten times. The rearrangement uses TRBV20-1 and TRBJ2-5, with 9 bases that match TRBD2. The V and J ends lost 4 bases and 3 bases, in that order; junction bases with no gene match: 6. The CDR3 runs to 14 residues. Germline V CDR1 and CDR2: DFQATT, SNEGSKA (reference sequence). This chain's CDR3 is CSATPPSGKETQYF. CDR3 coding DNA: TGCAGTGCTACCCCACCTAGCGGGAAAGAGACCCAGTACTTC.

Ten or more counts support this clonotype. The chain joins TRBV6-6 to TRBJ2-1; TRBD2 agrees at 7 bases. The CDR3 totals 15 residues. Germline V gene sequence: CDR1 MNHNY, CDR2 SVGAGI (reference sequence). The V gene end was trimmed by 7 bases and the J gene end by 5 bases; junction bases not matched to a gene: 11. The CDR3 protein is CASNDGTTLNNEQFF. The CDR3 DNA sequence: TGTGCCAGCAATGACGGGACTACCCTTAACAATGAGCAGTTCTTC.

A note on this clonotype: This may come from a read error, since a much larger clone is one base off. The chain employs TRBV2 and TRBJ2-2; no clear D gene. Germline values: CDR1 SNHLY, CDR2 FYNNEI. The CDR3 extends over 14 amino acids. Trimming cost V 2 bases and J 8 bases, with 12 bases left between them. The CDR3 DNA reads TGTGCCAGCAGTGAACGGAAGGGTGAAGGGGAGCTGTTTTTT. As protein: CASSERKGEGELFF.

This clonotype occurred many times. The chain uses TRBV28 and TRBJ2-3; possible D gene TRBD1, 6 bases. With 4 bases removed from V and 2 bases from J, the gap between germline ends came to 19 bases. CDR3 length: 17 amino acids. Germline CDR1 is MDHEN and CDR2 is SYDVKM. CDR3 sequence: CASSSSSRDTITDTQYF. CDR3 bases: TGTGCCAGCAGTTCCAGTTCCCGGGACACCATCACAGATACGCAGTATTTT.

This clonotype was seen many times. V is TRBV6-6 and J is TRBJ1-1, with 11 bases matching TRBD1. This CDR3 has 14 residues. The V gene's germline CDR1 is MNHNY and CDR2 SVGAGI (reference sequence). Trimming cost V 2 bases and J 6 bases; bases outside gene matches: 2. The DNA for the CDR3 is TGTGCCAGCAGTTACCCGGGACAGGGGGCTGAAGCTTTCTTT. This gives the protein CASSYPGQGAEAFF.

This clonotype was seen many times. The chain combines TRBV7-3 with TRBJ1-5; D not certain. The length of the CDR3 is 17 residues. V lost 0 bases and J 4 bases, leaving 16 bases between the germline ends. From germline, CDR1 is SGHTA and CDR2 FQGTGA. The CDR3 is CASSLTGGTVGNQPQHF. The CDR3 region has the DNA TGTGCCAGCAGCTTAACGGGAGGAACAGTCGGAAATCAGCCCCAGCATTTT. Based on the CDR3 plus reference TRBV7-3 and TRBJ1-5, the full variable domain is GAGVSQTPSNKVTEKGKYVELRCDPISGHTALYWYRQSLGQGPEFLIYFQGTGAADDSGLPNDRFFAVRPEGSVSTLKIQRTERGDSAVYLCASSLTGGTVGNQPQHFGDGTRLSIL.